Listed here are 5 T cell receptor beta chains from one sample, sequenced in a study of spatial heterogeneity in lung cancer. Study-level findings and limits: The number of expanded tumor alpha and beta chains correlated with mutation number.

TCRdb fed the 5' RACE reads into MiXCR, producing one record per CDR3 protein. The data contain over 25,000 distinct CDR3 sequences, approximately 7% of them singletons. These receptors' targets are unknown. Time point described: sample taken at primary tumor resection. Sequencing used lung tumor tissue, obtained at surgery. Receptors originate from a male donor with early-stage non-small cell lung cancer.

The table lists this clonotype with many counts. The chain carries TRBV7-2 and TRBJ1-1; perhaps TRBD1 as D (5 bases). From germline, CDR1 is SGHTA and CDR2 FQGNSA. V lost 5 bases to trimming and J lost 3 bases, with 10 bases between them. The CDR3 spans 13 residues. The CDR3 sequence: CASSRGRYTEAFF. CDR3 bases: TGTGCCAGCAGCCGGGGACGGTACACTGAAGCTTTCTTT. Variable domain in full (rest from reference TRBV7-2 and TRBJ1-1): GAGVSQSPSNKVTEKGKDVELRCDPISGHTALYWYRQSLGQGLEFLIYFQGNSAPDKSGLPSDRFSAERTGGSVSTLTIQRTQQEDSAVYLCASSRGRYTEAFFGQGTRLTVV.

The J gene is TRBJ2-2, the V gene TRBV6-5; D tentatively reads TRBD1 or TRBD2 (6 bases each). The length of the CDR3 is 17 residues. Trimming cost V 4 bases and J 0 bases, with 15 bases left between them. CDR1 MNHEY and CDR2 SVGAGI come from the germline V gene. The CDR3 DNA reads TGTGCCAGCAGTTTTGTGGGGGGCTACCCGAACACCGGGGAGCTGTTTTTT. Translated, it gives CASSFVGGYPNTGELFF.

The sample holds a few counts of this clonotype. The rearrangement uses TRBV6-1 and TRBJ1-1; no definite D call. The CDR3 covers 14 residues. Germline V gene data show CDR1 as MNHNS and CDR2 as SASEGT. V lost 1 base to trimming and J lost 5 bases, with 11 bases between them. In DNA, the CDR3 is TGTGCCAGCAGTGAAGGCCAAATTGGAACTGAAGCTTTCTTT. It translates to CASSEGQIGTEAFF.

This clonotype was seen many times. J is TRBJ2-3 and V is TRBV29-1; 11 bases line up with TRBD2. The CDR3 contains 14 residues. J gave up 5 bases and V 3 bases, and 4 bases lay outside the gene matches. Germline values: CDR1 SQVTM, CDR2 ANQGSEA. CDR3: CSVERLAGKDTQYF. The CDR3 DNA reads TGCAGCGTTGAGAGACTAGCGGGGAAAGATACGCAGTATTTT.

The rearrangement links TRBV7-8 to TRBJ2-1, with 9 bases identical to TRBD2. There are 16 residues in the CDR3. J was trimmed by 4 bases and V by 5 bases; bases with no gene match: 9. In germline, CDR1 is SGHVS, CDR2 FQNEAQ. The CDR3 region is CASSDPTSGFYNEQFF. CDR3 nucleotide sequence: TGTGCCAGCAGCGATCCGACTAGCGGTTTTTACAATGAGCAGTTCTTC. Based on the CDR3 plus reference TRBV7-8 and TRBJ2-1, the full variable domain is GAGVSQSPRYKVAKRGQDVALRCDPISGHVSLFWYQQALGQGPEFLTYFQNEAQLDKSGLPSDRFFAERPEGSVSTLKIQRTQQEDSAVYLCASSDPTSGFYNEQFFGPGTRLTVL.